The subject of this entry is one T cell receptor (beta chain). Its antigen is as yet unknown. This sample is drawn from a study of PD-1 blockade in classical Hodgkin lymphoma. Study outcomes and limitations: No one has yet defined what causes the repertoire differences, which may be disease activity or prior therapy. Reports indicated that newly diagnosed patients had lower baseline TCR diversity than healthy donors did.

TCRdb keeps only in-frame clones here, not all; method: immunoSEQ multiplex PCR. The sample carries about 22,000 clones, 85% to 90% recorded once. This CDR3 is 11 amino acids long. CDR1 and CDR2 (germline): GTSNPN, SVGIG (reference sequence). Trimming cost V 5 bases and J 3 bases, with 8 bases left between them. As for time point: newly diagnosed, previously untreated cHL patient sample. Magnetic negative selection of thawed PBMCs was the method by which CD4+ T cells were purified. Acting as the comparison were PBMCs from newly diagnosed, untreated classical Hodgkin lymphoma. This TCR came from a human donor with classical Hodgkin lymphoma. V is TRBV30 and J is TRBJ2-7; D gene uncertain. The sample was CD4+ T cells from blood. The CDR3 here is CAWGPFYEQYF. CDR3 DNA: TGTGCCTGGGGACCTTTCTACGAGCAGTACTTC.